Following are 10 T cell receptor beta chains from one sample sequenced in a study of B cell selection in AIRE deficiency. Sorted regulatory T cells were CD4-positive, CD25-high and CD127-low or negative. Clones were read by immunoSEQ multiplex PCR, and TCRdb kept only the in-frame ones, dropping some. The sample has roughly 26,000 clones; about 92% are singletons. The sequenced material came from CD4+CD25+ Tregs sorted from PBMCs. The receptors here all came from a human donor in good health.

V and J are TRBV5-1 and TRBJ2-7, with D unresolved. The CDR3 contains 13 residues. Germline CDR1 is SGHRS and CDR2 is YFSETQ. V lost 2 bases and J 6 bases, leaving 12 bases between the germline ends. The CDR3 DNA follows: TGCGCCAGCAGCTTTGAAGGGTTTCGCGAGCAGTACTTC. It specifies CASSFEGFREQYF. Filled out from reference TRBV5-1 and TRBJ2-7, the complete variable domain reads KAGVTQTPRYLIKTRGQQVTLSCSPISGHRSVSWYQQTPGQGLQFLFEYFSETQRNKGNFPGRFSGRQFSNSRSEMNVSTLELGDSALYLCASSFEGFREQYFGPGTRLTVT.

This clone came up once. The rearrangement links TRBV18 to TRBJ1-1; the D gene is possibly TRBD1 (5 bases). The CDR3 totals 15 residues. Germline values: CDR1 KGHSH, CDR2 LQKENI. The V gene lost 4 bases and the J gene lost 3 bases, with 15 bases spanning the gap. The CDR3 loop is CASSRDQGVDTEAFF. The CDR3 nucleotides are TGTGCCAGCTCACGTGATCAGGGTGTAGACACTGAAGCTTTCTTT.

This clone came up once. This chain uses TRBV5-1 with TRBJ2-3; 10 nucleotides match TRBD1. CDR1 SGHRS and CDR2 YFSETQ come from the germline V gene. The CDR3 extends over 18 amino acids. V lost 2 bases and J lost 3; bases outside the gene matches: 12. As DNA, the CDR3 is TGCGCCAGCAGCTTAGGAAAACTGACAGGGGGCATGACAGATACGCAGTATTTT. This encodes CASSLGKLTGGMTDTQYF.

As DNA, the CDR3 is TGCGCCAGCAGACTTCAGGGTAGCGGCACTGAAGCTTTCTTT. Its protein product is CASRLQGSGTEAFF. The chain links TRBV5-1 to TRBJ1-1; D is possibly TRBD1 (5 bases). From germline, CDR1 is SGHRS and CDR2 YFSETQ. CDR3 size: 14 residues. Trimming pared 5 bases from V and 4 bases from J, leaving 15 bases between.

The gene calls are TRBV11-3 and TRBJ1-1; no clear D gene. Trimming took 1 base from V and 1 from J, leaving 4 bases between them. The CDR3 sequence is 13 residues long. The germline V gene has CDR1 SGHNT and CDR2 YENEEA. In DNA form, the CDR3 reads TGTGCCAGCAGCTTAGGACCGAACACTGAAGCTTTCTTT. Translated: CASSLGPNTEAFF.

The J gene is TRBJ1-2, the V gene TRBV10-3; weak D call: TRBD1 (5 bases). Germline V gives CDR1 ENHRY, CDR2 SYGVKD. The CDR3 consists of 14 residues. V was clipped by 6 bases and J by 4 bases, with 15 bases between them. The CDR3 loop is CAISLQGASYGYTF. In DNA, the CDR3 is TGTGCCATCAGCCTACAAGGGGCGTCCTATGGCTACACCTTC.

This chain connects TRBV2 to TRBJ1-6, with a weak D call TRBD1 (5 bases). Germline V lookup: CDR1 SNHLY, CDR2 FYNNEI. CDR3 length equals 15 residues. The germline V and J ends were trimmed by 7 bases and 7 bases, with 17 bases remaining between them. CDR3 DNA sequence: TGTGCCAGCATTGGGACGGGAAAGAAGAATTCACCCCTCCACTTT. Translation: CASIGTGKKNSPLHF.

This sequence joins TRBV27 and TRBJ1-1; TRBD1 might be the D (6 bases). Germline CDR1 MNHEY, CDR2 SMNVEV (reference sequence). V lost 6 bases to trimming and J lost 1 base, with 6 bases between them. The CDR3 runs to 12 residues. The CDR3 DNA reads as TGTGCCAGCAGGACAGGGAACACTGAAGCTTTCTTT. Translated: CASRTGNTEAFF.

The J gene is TRBJ1-1, the V gene TRBV21-1; the table's D call TRBD1 went unverified against the DNA. TRBV21-1 is a pseudogene segment. The CDR3 has 17 amino acids. CDR3 region: CASSKDREDRGRTEAFF. CDR3 sequence (DNA): TGTGCCAGCAGCAAGGACAGGGAGGATCGAGGCCGCACTGAAGCTTTCTTT.

This chain joins TRBV19 and TRBJ2-5, with a possible D match to TRBD2 (5 bases). The ends were cut back, 2 bases at V and 4 bases at J, with 11 bases in the middle. CDR1 and CDR2 (germline): LNHDA, SQIVND (reference sequence). The CDR3 consists of 14 residues. This CDR3 reads CASSISSGVETQYF. The CDR3 DNA is TGTGCCAGTAGTATATCGTCCGGGGTAGAGACCCAGTACTTC. Using reference TRBV19 and TRBJ2-5 for the parts outside the CDR3, the full variable domain is DGGITQSPKYLFRKEGQNVTLSCEQNLNHDAMYWYRQDPGQGLRLIYYSQIVNDFQKGDIAEGYSVSREKKESFPLTVTSAQKNPTAFYLCASSISSGVETQYFGPGTRLLVL.